These 4 T cell receptor beta chains share one sample of origin, sequenced in a study of CD8+ T cells in alopecia areata. Investigators isolated RNA and reverse transcribed it into cDNA to act as the sequencing template. Method: immunoSEQ multiplex PCR; TCRdb's copy keeps in-frame clones and lacks some. The table records almost 250,000 clones, roughly two thirds of them present only once. The input for sequencing was CD4+ T cells sorted from blood, taken at week 0. The receptor set was obtained from a human donor with alopecia areata.

The rearrangement links TRBV4-1 to TRBJ1-4, with 8 nucleotides matching TRBD1. The V and J ends lost 3 bases and 0 bases, in that order; junction bases with no gene match: 6. CDR3 size: 17 residues. CDR1 MGHRA and CDR2 YSYEKL come from the germline V gene. The CDR3 here is CASSHWDRPATNEKLFF. The CDR3 coding sequence is TGCGCCAGCAGCCATTGGGACAGGCCTGCAACTAATGAAAAACTGTTTTTT.

This clone has only a few counts. The chain employs TRBV5-1 and TRBJ1-5, with D perhaps matching TRBD1 (5 bases). The length of the CDR3 is 15 residues. The germline CDR1 and CDR2 sequences are SGHRS and YFSETQ. The V gene lost 1 base and the J gene lost 3 bases, with 11 bases spanning the gap. CDR3 sequence (DNA): TGCGCCAGCAGCTTGTTAGGCGGGACCAATCAGCCCCAGCATTTT. Its translation is CASSLLGGTNQPQHF.

This clone was found a few times. Here the CDR3 reads CSVDAGGYEQYF. The CDR3 DNA is TGCAGCGTTGACGCAGGGGGCTACGAGCAGTACTTC. The chain is built from TRBV29-1 and TRBJ2-7; 7 bases line up with TRBD1. CDR3 length equals 12 residues. The V segment lost 3 bases and the J segment 3 bases; nucleotides outside the gene matches: 2. Per germline, CDR1 SQVTM and CDR2 ANQGSEA.

The chain has TRBV5-1 and TRBJ2-2; unclear D gene. Trimming pared 7 bases from V and 1 base from J, leaving 14 bases between. The CDR3 runs 15 residues. Germline V lookup: CDR1 SGHRS, CDR2 YFSETQ. The CDR3 region is CASGPLLENTGELFF. DNA for the CDR3: TGCGCCAGCGGGCCCTTGCTGGAGAACACCGGGGAGCTGTTTTTT.